Each of the 11 T cell receptor beta chains below was sequenced from the same sample in a study of T cell changes during pregnancy in multiple sclerosis. Only in-frame clones appear in the TCRdb table, and some are missing; sequencing was by immunoSEQ multiplex PCR. The sample comprises about 57,000 clones, 85% to 95% of which are singletons, and 3% to 4% rests with the top ten. Sequencing used peripheral blood, obtained after pregnancy. These receptor sequences come from a female donor in good health, enrolled as a control in a pregnancy study.

This clone was counted a single time. The CDR3: CASSFRSGRAHEQYF. As DNA, the CDR3 is TGTGCCAGCAGCTTTCGTAGCGGACGTGCCCACGAGCAGTACTTC. The chain has TRBV11-3 and TRBJ2-7, with D perhaps TRBD2 (6 bases). V was cut by 3 bases and J by 5 bases, with 17 bases left in between. Per germline, CDR1 SGHNT and CDR2 YENEEA. This CDR3 is built from 15 residues.

The chain recombines TRBV10-1 with TRBJ2-7; 14 nucleotides line up with TRBD2. Germline V CDR1 and CDR2: WNHNN, SYGVQD (reference sequence). This CDR3 has 17 amino acids. The ends lost 6 bases at V and 2 bases at J; junction bases unmatched: 9. CDR3 in DNA: TGCGCCAGCAGCGCGGAGACTAGCGGGAGGGTTACCTACGAGCAGTACTTC. This gives the protein CASSAETSGRVTYEQYF.

This chain uses TRBV29-1 with TRBJ1-5, with D possibly TRBD1 on 6 matching bases. The CDR3 extends over 13 amino acids. CDR1 and CDR2 (germline): SQVTM, ANQGSEA. V lost 6 bases and J 5 bases, leaving 14 bases between the germline ends. The CDR3 sequence is CSVTTGADQPQHF. CDR3 DNA: TGCAGCGTCACGACAGGAGCGGATCAGCCCCAGCATTTT.

The chain uses TRBV29-1 and TRBJ2-7, with 7 bases fitting TRBD2. The CDR3 contains 13 residues. V gave up 8 bases and J gave up 0 bases; unmatched junction bases: 7. Germline V gives CDR1 SQVTM, CDR2 ANQGSEA. CDR3 coding DNA: TGCAGCTTCTCTAGCGGTAGCTCCTACGAGCAGTACTTC. Translating gives CSFSSGSSYEQYF.

V gene TRBV6-5 combines with J gene TRBJ1-1; TRBD1 matches at 9 bases. CDR1 MNHEY and CDR2 SVGAGI come from the germline V gene. V was pared by 4 bases and J by 10 bases, with 4 bases of the junction left unmatched. This CDR3 spans 12 amino acids. Written as DNA, the CDR3 is TGTGCCAGCAGTTCGAGACAGGGGGGAGCTTTCTTT. Translated, it gives CASSSRQGGAFF.

The chain combines TRBV7-2 with TRBJ1-4; D not resolved. CDR3 length: 15 amino acids. Germline loops: CDR1 SGHTA, CDR2 FQGNSA. Trimming removed 4 bases at V and 7 bases at J, with 16 bases between. The CDR3 region has the DNA TGTGCCAGCAGCTCGTCCCGACGGGAGGGTGAAAAACTGTTTTTT. Translating it yields CASSSSRREGEKLFF.

The chain is built from TRBV10-3 and TRBJ1-1; TRBD1 matches at 7 bases. J gave up 3 bases and V 10 bases, and 8 bases lay outside the gene matches. The CDR3 covers 13 residues. Germline V gene sequence: CDR1 ENHRY, CDR2 SYGVKD. CDR3 coding DNA: TGTGCCACCTCGACAGGGACGGACACTGAAGCTTTCTTT. It specifies CATSTGTDTEAFF.

Concerning this clone itself: The junction departs from germline at one end; a sequencing error may be responsible. The rearrangement joins TRBV28 to TRBJ2-7; 7 bases are a match to TRBD2. The CDR3 covers 19 residues. Germline values: CDR1 MDHEN, CDR2 SYDVKM. The CDR3 spells CASRLGGSGPLLSSYEQYF. The DNA for the CDR3 is TGTGCCAGCCGTTTGGGGGGTAGCGGGCCACTTTTAAGCTCCTACGAGCAGTACTTC. The variable domain in full, completed from reference TRBV28 and TRBJ2-7, reads DVKVTQSSRYLVKRTGEKVFLECVQDMDHENMFWYRQDPGLGLRLIYFSYDVKMKEKGDIPEGYSVSREKKERFSLILESASTNQTSMYLCASRLGGSGPLLSSYEQYFGPGTRLTVT.

The chain carries TRBV5-1 and TRBJ2-7; 10 positions match TRBD2. The germline V gene encodes CDR1 SGHRS and CDR2 YFSETQ. There are 13 residues in the CDR3. V shed 3 bases and J 3 bases; nucleotides not matched to a gene: 0. The DNA of the CDR3 is TGCGCCAGCAGCTGGACTAGCGGCTACGAGCAGTACTTC. Its protein product is CASSWTSGYEQYF. Based on the CDR3 plus reference TRBV5-1 and TRBJ2-7, the full variable domain is KAGVTQTPRYLIKTRGQQVTLSCSPISGHRSVSWYQQTPGQGLQFLFEYFSETQRNKGNFPGRFSGRQFSNSRSEMNVSTLELGDSALYLCASSWTSGYEQYFGPGTRLTVT.

The chain couples TRBV5-4 to TRBJ1-2; 10 nucleotides align to TRBD1. There are 15 residues in the CDR3. V trimming: 4 bases; J trimming: 4 bases; junction bases outside the gene matches: 7. Germline CDR1 and CDR2: SGHNT and YYREEE (reference sequence). DNA of the CDR3: TGTGCCAGCAGCCCCGACAGGGGGCCCCTCTATGGCTACACCTTC. This translates into CASSPDRGPLYGYTF.

The chain employs TRBV2 and TRBJ2-1; maybe TRBD1 (5 bases). Germline CDR1 SNHLY, CDR2 FYNNEI. This CDR3 comprises 13 residues. Trimming pared 8 bases from V and 5 bases from J, leaving 13 bases between. The CDR3 loop reads CASHRSPHNEQFF. CDR3 coding DNA: TGTGCCAGCCACAGGAGTCCTCACAATGAGCAGTTCTTC.